The 5 T cell receptor beta chains presented below share a single source sample, sequenced in a study of blood T cell repertoires in COVID-19. Here immunoSEQ multiplex PCR was the method, and the copy in TCRdb shows in-frame clones only, minus some. The table records fewer than 400,000 clones, roughly 86% of them present only once. Sequenced input: PBMCs or T cells enriched from blood (not recorded which). The receptors derive from a woman aged 18 to 35 who had recovered from COVID-19.

This sequence joins TRBV6-4 and TRBJ1-2, with D possibly TRBD1 on 6 matching bases. The CDR3 is made up of 15 amino acids. The ends were cut back, 0 bases at V and 2 bases at J, with 10 bases in the middle. The germline V gene has CDR1 MRHNA and CDR2 SNTAGT. CDR3 nucleotides: TGTGCCAGCAGTGACTCAGCAGGGGAGAACTATGGCTACACCTTC. Amino acid sequence: CASSDSAGENYGYTF.

This chain joins TRBV5-5 and TRBJ1-2, with 9 bases lining up with TRBD1. V was pared by 3 bases and J by 2 bases, with 5 bases of the junction left unmatched. Germline CDR1 and CDR2: SGHKS and YYEKEE (reference sequence). The CDR3 consists of 15 residues. The CDR3 DNA reads TGTGCCAGCAGCTCACAGGGGGCTACGAACTATGGCTACACCTTC. It is translated as CASSSQGATNYGYTF.

The rearrangement links TRBV19 to TRBJ2-1, with 9 bases that match TRBD2. V was pared by 3 bases and J by 6 bases, with 3 bases of the junction left unmatched. Germline V gene lookup returns CDR1 LNHDA and CDR2 SQIVND (reference sequence). CDR3 length: 14 residues. The CDR3 protein is CASSITSGSNEQFF. CDR3 DNA sequence: TGTGCCAGTAGTATCACTAGCGGGTCCAATGAGCAGTTCTTC. Full variable domain (rest looked up from reference TRBV19 and TRBJ2-1): DGGITQSPKYLFRKEGQNVTLSCEQNLNHDAMYWYRQDPGQGLRLIYYSQIVNDFQKGDIAEGYSVSREKKESFPLTVTSAQKNPTAFYLCASSITSGSNEQFFGPGTRLTVL.

V usage is TRBV2 and J usage is TRBJ2-2; 7 nucleotides line up with TRBD2. Germline CDR1 is SNHLY and CDR2 is FYNNEI. This CDR3 has 16 amino acids. The V gene end was trimmed by 7 bases and the J gene end by 3 bases; junction bases not matched to a gene: 11. The CDR3: CASKRERRVDTGELFF. The CDR3 DNA is TGTGCCAGCAAGCGGGAACGGAGGGTGGACACCGGGGAGCTGTTTTTT.

On this clone: A read error may account for a junction end that differs from germline. J is TRBJ2-3 and V is TRBV5-6; the match to TRBD2 covers 9 bases. Germline CDR1 SGHDT, CDR2 YYEEEE. The CDR3 is 12 amino acids. The CDR3 region has the DNA TGTGCCAGCAGCCCCGGACTAGCGAGGATCCATTTT. Its protein product is CASSPGLARIHF. Together with reference TRBV5-6 and TRBJ2-3, the CDR3 gives the full variable domain: DAGVTQSPTHLIKTRGQQVTLRCSPKSGHDTVSWYQQALGQGPQFIFQYYEEEERQRGNFPDRFSGHQFPNYSSELNVNALLLGDSALYLCASSPGLARIHFGPGTRLTVL.